Following are 21 T cell receptor beta chains from one sample sequenced in a study of blood T cell repertoires in COVID-19. The repertoire was sequenced with immunoSEQ multiplex PCR; TCRdb's copy has only in-frame clones and lacks some. The profile shows tens of thousands of clones, approximately 86% of them singletons. Specimen: peripheral blood. The source is a man in his forties with acute or convalescent COVID-19.

This clone turned up a few times. The J gene is TRBJ1-3, the V gene TRBV30; no firm D call. Germline V gene data show CDR1 as GTSNPN and CDR2 as SVGIG (reference sequence). The CDR3 has 14 amino acids. V was shortened by 1 base and J by 5 bases, with 12 bases between the two germline ends. Here the CDR3 DNA reads TGTGCCTGGAGTGGCGGCAGAAAAAGAAACACCATATATTTT. It yields the protein CAWSGGRKRNTIYF.

The chain has TRBV3-1 (or the pseudogene TRBV3-2) and TRBJ1-2, with D possibly matching TRBD1 (6 bases). Germline V CDR1 and CDR2: LGHDT, YNNKEL (reference sequence). The CDR3 contains 17 residues. Trimming pared 0 bases from V and 8 bases from J, leaving 22 bases between. The CDR3 here is CASSQDSPTPTGQGYTF. CDR3 sequence (DNA): TGTGCCAGCAGCCAAGATTCCCCCACTCCCACAGGGCAGGGCTACACCTTC.

V is TRBV28 and J is TRBJ2-3; D possibly corresponds to TRBD2 (6 bases). V was shortened by 3 bases and J by 1 base, with 8 bases between the two germline ends. Germline V gives CDR1 MDHEN, CDR2 SYDVKM. The CDR3 is made up of 14 amino acids. CDR3 nucleotides: TGTGCCAGCAGTTTCGTAGCGGGCACAGATACGCAGTATTTT. This translates into CASSFVAGTDTQYF.

The V and J genes are TRBV30 and TRBJ2-5; TRBD2 aligns across 8 bases. Trimming at V came to 4 bases and at J to 5 bases, leaving 9 bases not matched to a gene. Germline V gene data show CDR1 as GTSNPN and CDR2 as SVGIG (reference sequence). There are 14 residues in the CDR3. In DNA, the CDR3 is TGTGCCTGGAATTATGCGGGGGGCAGGGAGACCCAGTACTTC. Translating it yields CAWNYAGGRETQYF.

This chain's CDR3 is CASSLDRGRYGYTF. CDR3 sequence (DNA): TGTGCCAGCAGCTTGGACAGGGGGCGGTATGGCTACACCTTC. The chain employs TRBV5-6 and TRBJ1-2, with 9 bases identical to TRBD1. Germline-derived CDR1 and CDR2 are SGHDT and YYEEEE. J gave up 5 bases and V 0 bases, and 2 bases lay outside the gene matches. CDR3 length: 14 amino acids.

The V and J genes are TRBV9 and TRBJ1-2, with D tentatively TRBD1 (5 bases). The CDR3 runs 14 residues. V was clipped by 0 bases and J by 5 bases, with 11 bases between them. The germline CDR1 and CDR2 sequences are SGDLS and YYNGEE. CDR3 bases: TGTGCCAGCAGCGTAGAGCTTAGGGGATATGGCTACACCTTC. It encodes CASSVELRGYGYTF.

With regard to this clone: The junction shows a germline mismatch at one end, possibly a read error. The chain couples TRBV7-7 to TRBJ2-5; no clear D. This CDR3 contains 12 residues. Per germline, CDR1 SSHAT and CDR2 FNYEAQ (reference sequence). This CDR3 reads CASSPLGETQYF. The CDR3 bases are TGTGCTAGCAGTCCCCTCGGTGAGACCCAGTACTTC.

The CDR3 loop reads CASSDGLAGALDTQYF. In DNA, the CDR3 is TGCGCCAGCAGCGACGGACTAGCGGGGGCCCTCGATACGCAGTATTTT. This sequence joins TRBV5-1 and TRBJ2-3, with TRBD2 matching over 13 bases. The V gene's germline CDR1 is SGHRS and CDR2 YFSETQ. V shed 4 bases, J shed 6 bases, and the junction held 8 bases outside the gene matches. The CDR3 is 16 amino acids.

The chain joins TRBV6-5 to TRBJ2-5; TRBD1 is a possible D gene (6 bases). The germline V gene encodes CDR1 MNHEY and CDR2 SVGAGI. CDR3 length: 15 residues. V was shortened by 5 bases and J by 2 bases, with 15 bases between the two germline ends. CDR3: CASSRWTDSQETQYF. DNA for the CDR3: TGTGCCAGCAGTAGATGGACAGACTCGCAAGAGACCCAGTACTTC.

The CDR3 sequence is CAWSRGGGYNEQFF. The CDR3 DNA reads as TGTGCCTGGAGTCGCGGGGGCGGGTACAATGAGCAGTTCTTC. V and J are TRBV30 and TRBJ2-1, with D maybe TRBD2 (7 bases). The germline gives CDR1 GTSNPN, CDR2 SVGIG (reference sequence). The CDR3 contains 14 residues. V dropped 2 bases and J dropped 4 bases, with 12 bases sitting between them.

As DNA, the CDR3 is TGTGCCACGTCCCCGGCAGATACGCAGTATTTT. As protein: CATSPADTQYF. J is TRBJ2-3 and V is TRBV6-5; no clear D gene. This CDR3 region has 11 residues. Germline V lookup: CDR1 MNHEY, CDR2 SVGAGI. Trimming removed 10 bases at V and 4 bases at J, with 9 bases between.

This chain joins TRBV27 and TRBJ1-6, with D uncertain. There are 14 residues in the CDR3. Germline values: CDR1 MNHEY, CDR2 SMNVEV (reference sequence). The V gene lost 6 bases and the J gene lost 10 bases, with 16 bases spanning the gap. The CDR3 region is CASRAPLSGSPLHF. CDR3 coding DNA: TGTGCCAGCAGGGCCCCGCTTTCGGGGTCACCCCTCCACTTT.

The chain is built from TRBV6-1 and TRBJ1-5; D gene ambiguous. The CDR3 spans 15 residues. Trimming took off 2 bases at V and 4 bases at J, with 12 bases between the two ends. CDR1 and CDR2 (germline): MNHNS, SASEGT. In nucleotides, the CDR3 is TGTGCCAGCAGTGAAAAATACAGCCCAAATCAGCCCCAGCATTTT. Protein sequence: CASSEKYSPNQPQHF.

This rearrangement joins TRBV10-3 to TRBJ2-7, with unresolved D. Trimming shortened V by 4 bases and J by 2 bases, and 12 bases separated the two germline ends. CDR1 ENHRY and CDR2 SYGVKD come from the germline V gene. This CDR3 is 14 amino acids long. DNA for the CDR3: TGTGCCATCAGTGGTACCCAGGTGGCCTACGAGCAGTACTTC. Protein product: CAISGTQVAYEQYF.

The rearrangement uses TRBV5-8 and TRBJ1-1; D is undetermined. This CDR3 spans 13 amino acids. Germline V gene sequence: CDR1 SGHTS, CDR2 YDEGEE. Trimming removed 8 bases at V and 4 bases at J, with 15 bases between. The CDR3 protein is CASSRVDRTEAFF. In DNA form, the CDR3 reads TGTGCCAGTTCCCGGGTGGATCGCACTGAAGCTTTCTTT.

This chain links TRBV19 with TRBJ1-1; a weak D match, TRBD1 (6 bases). Germline assignment: CDR1 LNHDA and CDR2 SQIVND (reference sequence). V lost 3 bases and J lost 2, with 13 bases in between. This CDR3 comprises 15 residues. The CDR3 region is CASSMGWGTNTEAFF. The CDR3 DNA sequence: TGTGCCAGTAGTATGGGATGGGGGACAAACACTGAAGCTTTCTTT.

This chain joins TRBV15 and TRBJ1-1; D is unresolved. This CDR3 comprises 14 residues. V was cut by 6 bases and J by 1 base, with 12 bases left in between. Germline V CDR1 and CDR2: LNHNV, YYDKDF (reference sequence). The CDR3 region is CATSSIAGNTEAFF. In DNA form, the CDR3 reads TGTGCCACCAGTTCGATCGCGGGGAACACTGAAGCTTTCTTT.

The rearrangement joins TRBV4-1 to TRBJ1-3, with unresolved D. Trimming took 7 bases from V and 0 from J, leaving 16 bases between them. This CDR3 region has 16 residues. Germline values: CDR1 MGHRA, CDR2 YSYEKL. DNA for the CDR3: TGCGCCAGCAAAACTACTGGGAGCAACTCTGGAAACACCATATATTTT. Translating it yields CASKTTGSNSGNTIYF.

J is TRBJ1-1 and V is TRBV3-1 (or the pseudogene TRBV3-2), with 7 bases identical to TRBD1. The ends lost 3 bases at V and 5 bases at J; junction bases unmatched: 3. The germline V gene has CDR1 LGHDT and CDR2 YNNKEL (reference sequence). The CDR3 covers 13 residues. The CDR3 spells CASSHQTGTEAFF. CDR3 DNA sequence: TGTGCCAGCAGCCACCAGACAGGGACTGAAGCTTTCTTT.

The chain links TRBV6-5 to TRBJ2-3; the match to TRBD2 covers 7 bases. After removal of 6 bases from V and 1 base from J, the junction contained 4 bases not matched to a gene. Looked up from germline, CDR1 is MNHEY and CDR2 is SVGAGI. The CDR3 runs to 14 residues. The CDR3 region has the DNA TGTGCCAGCAGACCTCGGGGGGGCACAGATACGCAGTATTTT. This codes for CASRPRGGTDTQYF.

V is TRBV19 and J is TRBJ1-2, with 11 nucleotides matching TRBD1. This CDR3 contains 14 residues. Trimming at V came to 4 bases and at J to 8 bases, leaving 6 bases not matched to a gene. Looked up from germline, CDR1 is LNHDA and CDR2 is SQIVND (reference sequence). The CDR3 spells CASSNGQGANGYTF. The CDR3 DNA reads as TGTGCCAGTAGTAACGGACAGGGGGCGAACGGCTACACCTTC.